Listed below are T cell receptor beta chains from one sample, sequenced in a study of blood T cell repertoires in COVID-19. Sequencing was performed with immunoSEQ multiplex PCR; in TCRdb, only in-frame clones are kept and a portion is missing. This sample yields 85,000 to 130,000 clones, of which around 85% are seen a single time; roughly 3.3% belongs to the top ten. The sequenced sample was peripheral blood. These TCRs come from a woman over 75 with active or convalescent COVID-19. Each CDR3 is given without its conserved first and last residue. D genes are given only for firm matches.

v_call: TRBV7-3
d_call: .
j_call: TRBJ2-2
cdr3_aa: ASSSGGTGYGELF

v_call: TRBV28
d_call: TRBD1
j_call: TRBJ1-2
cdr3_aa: ASSPGRGTGVRGYT

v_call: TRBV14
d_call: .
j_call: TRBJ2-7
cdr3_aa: ASSQDRYSYEQY

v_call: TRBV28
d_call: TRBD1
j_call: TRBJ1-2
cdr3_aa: ASSLRDRGRGYT

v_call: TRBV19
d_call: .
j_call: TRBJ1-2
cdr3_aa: ASSMTGQANYGYT

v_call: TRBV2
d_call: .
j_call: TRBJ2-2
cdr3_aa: ASKTGGLGTGELF

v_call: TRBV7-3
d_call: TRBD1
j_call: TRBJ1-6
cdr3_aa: ASSTGTGPSPLH

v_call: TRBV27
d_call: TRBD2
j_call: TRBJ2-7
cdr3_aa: AIGLAGGEQY

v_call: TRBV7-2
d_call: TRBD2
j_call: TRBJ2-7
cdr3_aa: ASSAGLGGSYEQY

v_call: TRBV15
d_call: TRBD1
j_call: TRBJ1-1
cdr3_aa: ATSRDPGTGTEAF

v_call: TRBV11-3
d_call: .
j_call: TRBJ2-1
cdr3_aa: ASSVTAGTGSQF

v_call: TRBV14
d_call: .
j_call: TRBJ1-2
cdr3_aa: ASSPDGRYGYT

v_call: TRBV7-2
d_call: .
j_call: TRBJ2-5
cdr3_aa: ASSLRTAEETQY

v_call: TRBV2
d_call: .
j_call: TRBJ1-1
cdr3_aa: ASRINTEAF

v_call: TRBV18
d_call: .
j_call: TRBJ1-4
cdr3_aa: ASSKTDSALATNEKLF

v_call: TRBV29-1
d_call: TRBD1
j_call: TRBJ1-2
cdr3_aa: SVEGTGGPINT

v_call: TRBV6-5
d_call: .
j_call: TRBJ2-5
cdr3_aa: ASSTAWAQY